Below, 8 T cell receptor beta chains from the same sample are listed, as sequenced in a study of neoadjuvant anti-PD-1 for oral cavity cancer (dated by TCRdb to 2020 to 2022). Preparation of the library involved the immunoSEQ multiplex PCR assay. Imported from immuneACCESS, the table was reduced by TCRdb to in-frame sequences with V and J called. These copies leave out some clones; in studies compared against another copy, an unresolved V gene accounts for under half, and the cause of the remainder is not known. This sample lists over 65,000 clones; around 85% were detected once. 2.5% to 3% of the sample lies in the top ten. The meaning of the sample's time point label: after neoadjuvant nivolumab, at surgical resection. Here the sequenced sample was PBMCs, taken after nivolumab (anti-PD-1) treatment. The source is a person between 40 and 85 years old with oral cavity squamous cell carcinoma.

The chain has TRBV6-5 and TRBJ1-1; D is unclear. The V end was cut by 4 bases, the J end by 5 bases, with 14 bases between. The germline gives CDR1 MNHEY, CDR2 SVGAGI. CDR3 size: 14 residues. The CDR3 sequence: CASSSWTGRTEAFF. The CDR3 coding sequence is TGTGCCAGCAGTTCTTGGACTGGGAGGACTGAAGCTTTCTTT.

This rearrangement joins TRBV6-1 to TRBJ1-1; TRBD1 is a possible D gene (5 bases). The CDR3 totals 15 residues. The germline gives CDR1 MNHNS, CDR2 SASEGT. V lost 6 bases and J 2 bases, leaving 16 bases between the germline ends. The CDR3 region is CASRKARGGNTEAFF. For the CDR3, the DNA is TGTGCCAGCAGGAAGGCCCGGGGCGGTAACACTGAAGCTTTCTTT.

CDR3: CASSLRTAGAFF. CDR3 DNA sequence: TGTGCCAGCAGCTTAAGGACAGCGGGAGCTTTCTTT. The V call is TRBV7-8, the J call TRBJ1-1; D perhaps matches TRBD1 (6 bases). CDR3 length: 12 residues. The V end was cut by 2 bases, the J end by 10 bases, with 11 bases between. Germline V gene sequence: CDR1 SGHVS, CDR2 FQNEAQ.

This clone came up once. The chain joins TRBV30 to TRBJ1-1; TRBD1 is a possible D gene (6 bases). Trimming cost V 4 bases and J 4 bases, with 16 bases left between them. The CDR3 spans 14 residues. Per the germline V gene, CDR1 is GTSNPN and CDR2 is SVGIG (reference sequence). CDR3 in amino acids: CAWTNMWGATEAFF. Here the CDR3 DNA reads TGTGCCTGGACGAACATGTGGGGGGCCACTGAAGCTTTCTTT. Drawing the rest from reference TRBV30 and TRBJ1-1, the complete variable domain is SQTIHQWPATLVQPVGSPLSLECTVEGTSNPNLYWYRQAAGRGLQLLFYSVGIGQISSEVPQNLSASRPQDRQFILSSKKLLLSDSGFYLCAWTNMWGATEAFFGQGTRLTVV.

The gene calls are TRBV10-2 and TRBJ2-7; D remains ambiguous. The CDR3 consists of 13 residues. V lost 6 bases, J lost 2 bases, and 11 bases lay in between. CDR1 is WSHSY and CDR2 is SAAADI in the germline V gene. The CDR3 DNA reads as TGCGCCAGCAGCCGATCAGCTGCCTACGAGCAGTACTTC. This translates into CASSRSAAYEQYF.

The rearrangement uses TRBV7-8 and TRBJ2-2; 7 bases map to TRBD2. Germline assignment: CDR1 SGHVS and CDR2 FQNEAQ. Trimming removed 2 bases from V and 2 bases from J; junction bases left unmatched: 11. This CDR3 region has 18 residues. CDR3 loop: CASSLWSTQRGNTGELFF. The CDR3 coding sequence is TGTGCCAGCAGCTTATGGTCAACACAGCGGGGAAACACCGGGGAGCTGTTTTTT.

CDR3 nucleotides: TGTGCCAGCAGTGCGCGGCTGGTGTGGGGGACCGGGGAGCTGTTTTTT. Translating gives CASSARLVWGTGELFF. The chain recombines TRBV27 with TRBJ2-2; D possibly uses TRBD1 or TRBD2 (5 bases each). V lost 5 bases to trimming and J lost 5 bases, with 18 bases between them. This CDR3 comprises 16 residues. The germline V gene has CDR1 MNHEY and CDR2 SMNVEV (reference sequence).

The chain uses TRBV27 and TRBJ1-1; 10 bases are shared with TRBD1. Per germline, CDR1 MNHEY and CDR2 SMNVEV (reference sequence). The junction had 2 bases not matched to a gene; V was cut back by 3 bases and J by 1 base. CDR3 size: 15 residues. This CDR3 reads CASSLGQGKNTEAFF. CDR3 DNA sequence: TGTGCCAGCAGTTTGGGACAGGGGAAGAACACTGAAGCTTTCTTT.